These 27 T cell receptor beta chains were sequenced from one sample in a study of breast tumors, draining lymph nodes, adjacent tissues. Breast cancer patients provided tissue from their axillary draining lymph nodes. From the multiplex PCR reads, TCRdb called clonotypes with MiXCR, one entry per CDR3 protein. The sample holds approximately 100,000 distinct CDR3 sequences, around 20% seen once. Input material: axillary lymph node tissue. The receptors were gathered from a female donor with breast cancer. Some clones in this sample may be carry-over from other donors' samples.

About this clonotype: A much larger clone lies a single base off, so this may be a read error. V is TRBV7-9 and J is TRBJ2-1, with D uncertain. The CDR3 runs 20 residues. The germline gives CDR1 SEHNR, CDR2 FQNEAQ (reference sequence). V was pared by 0 bases and J by 1 base, with 22 bases between. CDR3 bases: TGTGCCAGCAGCTTAGCCACGCTAAAACCCCCGCCAGTTTCCTACAATGAGCAGTTCTTC. It encodes CASSLATLKPPPVSYNEQFF.

CDR3 DNA: TGTGCCAGCAGTTTAGCGGGTACTAGCACAGATACGCAGTATTTT. This sequence encodes CASSLAGTSTDTQYF. V and J are TRBV12-3 or TRBV12-4 and TRBJ2-3; D is undetermined. V was cut by 0 bases and J by 0 bases, with 7 bases left in between. This CDR3 has 15 amino acids.

This clonotype was counted many times. This chain connects TRBV4-1 to TRBJ1-4; D is ambiguous. CDR1 is MGHRA, CDR2 YSYEKL, per germline. This CDR3 has 15 residues. V gave up 1 base and J gave up 7 bases, with 13 bases separating them. CDR3 sequence reads: CASSQVMVNPEKLFF. For the CDR3, the DNA is TGCGCCAGCAGCCAAGTTATGGTGAACCCTGAAAAACTGTTTTTT.

This clonotype was found a few times. DNA of the CDR3: TGTGCCAGCAGCCGTCGGGACAGGGGGTACACTGAAGCTTTCTTT. Translated: CASSRRDRGYTEAFF. The chain carries TRBV4-2 and TRBJ1-1; 11 positions match TRBD1. The germline CDR1 and CDR2 sequences are LGHNA and YNFKEQ. With 4 bases clipped from V and 3 bases from J, the junction kept 4 bases outside the gene matches. The CDR3 is made up of 15 amino acids.

V and J are TRBV3-1 and TRBJ2-2; D gene uncertain. Germline V gene sequence: CDR1 LGHDT, CDR2 YNNKEL (reference sequence). V was shortened by 4 bases and J by 1 base, with 4 bases between the two germline ends. The CDR3 length is 13 residues. The CDR3 DNA reads TGTGCCAGCAGCCGACAGAACACCGGGGAGCTGTTTTTT. Translated: CASSRQNTGELFF.

Many counts were recorded for this clonotype. This chain connects TRBV5-4 to TRBJ1-2; tentatively, D is TRBD1 (5 bases). The V gene's germline CDR1 is SGHNT and CDR2 YYREEE (reference sequence). There are 15 residues in the CDR3. Trimming stripped 0 bases from V and 2 bases from J, with 11 bases between. The CDR3 sequence: CASSLGYRSNYGYTF. In DNA form, the CDR3 reads TGTGCCAGCAGCTTGGGGTACAGGTCAAACTATGGCTACACCTTC.

This clonotype was counted many times. The rearrangement joins TRBV6-1 to TRBJ1-5; weak D call: TRBD1 (5 bases). Trimming stripped 6 bases from V and 3 bases from J, with 12 bases between. CDR1 and CDR2 from the germline V gene are MNHNS and SASEGT. The CDR3 spans 14 residues. The CDR3 DNA follows: TGTGCCAGCAGGTATCAGGGAACCAATCAGCCCCAGCATTTT. It codes for CASRYQGTNQPQHF.

This clonotype has at least ten counts. The chain joins TRBV20-1 to TRBJ2-1; 13 bases fit TRBD2. Germline values: CDR1 DFQATT, CDR2 SNEGSKA (reference sequence). V was pared by 6 bases and J by 9 bases, with 8 bases of the junction left unmatched. CDR3 length equals 14 residues. The CDR3 nucleotides read TGCAGTGCCGTACTAGCGGGGGGGCCGGGTGAGCAGTTCTTC. Encoded protein: CSAVLAGGPGEQFF.

This clonotype was picked up many times. The chain joins TRBV10-3 to TRBJ2-7; 9 bases fit TRBD2. The CDR3 totals 17 residues. Germline V lookup: CDR1 ENHRY, CDR2 SYGVKD. Losses at the gene ends were 4 bases for V and 2 bases for J; bases not matched to a gene: 12. The CDR3 is CAISGGASSGTAYEQYF. CDR3 DNA sequence: TGTGCCATCAGTGGAGGGGCGTCTAGCGGGACGGCCTACGAGCAGTACTTC.

This clonotype was detected many times. V is TRBV7-9 and J is TRBJ1-3; D is possibly TRBD1 (6 bases). Germline loops: CDR1 SEHNR, CDR2 FQNEAQ (reference sequence). The CDR3 extends over 14 amino acids. V lost 3 bases to trimming and J lost 3 bases, with 9 bases between them. DNA for the CDR3: TGTGCCAGCAGCTTCGGACAGATTGGAAACACCATATATTTT. It encodes CASSFGQIGNTIYF.

On this clonotype: A single base separates this from a much larger clone, so it may be a read error. The rearrangement links TRBV11-2 to TRBJ1-2; weak D call: TRBD1 (5 bases). The germline CDR1 and CDR2 sequences are SGHAT and FQNNGV. V lost 0 bases and J lost 3, with 5 bases in between. The CDR3 totals 13 residues. CDR3 in amino acids: CASSLETDYGYTF. Written as DNA, the CDR3 is TGTGCCAGCAGCTTAGAGACAGACTATGGCTACACCTTC.

This clonotype occurred many times. The rearrangement links TRBV3-1 to TRBJ1-6, with a tentative D call TRBD1 (5 bases). There are 14 residues in the CDR3. V was shortened by 3 bases and J by 9 bases, with 12 bases between the two germline ends. CDR1 and CDR2 (germline): LGHDT, YNNKEL (reference sequence). In DNA, the CDR3 is TGTGCCAGCAGCCAGGGACCTGGGAGTTCACCCCTCCACTTT. This sequence encodes CASSQGPGSSPLHF.

Only a few counts were recorded for this clonotype. The J gene is TRBJ2-4, the V gene TRBV7-9, with 9 nucleotides matching TRBD1. Germline V gene sequence: CDR1 SEHNR, CDR2 FQNEAQ (reference sequence). Germline trimming cut 4 bases from V and 7 bases from J; bases unmatched to any gene: 5. CDR3 length: 14 residues. CDR3 sequence: CASSWGQGTNIQYF. DNA of the CDR3: TGTGCCAGCAGCTGGGGACAGGGAACGAACATTCAGTACTTC.

This clonotype was found many times. The chain has TRBV9 and TRBJ1-4; maybe TRBD1 (5 bases). The CDR3 runs 15 residues. Germline lookup yields CDR1 SGDLS and CDR2 YYNGEE. With 0 bases removed from V and 4 bases from J, the gap between germline ends came to 10 bases. CDR3 DNA sequence: TGTGCCAGCAGCGTAGGGGGCTCTCTTAATGAAAAACTGTTTTTT. This sequence encodes CASSVGGSLNEKLFF.

With regard to this clonotype: It may be a read error: a sequence one base away is much more abundant. The V call is TRBV11-1, the J call TRBJ2-7; 8 nucleotides line up with TRBD1. Germline values: CDR1 SGHAT, CDR2 FQDESV (reference sequence). This CDR3 comprises 16 residues. The V segment lost 5 bases and the J segment 4 bases; nucleotides outside the gene matches: 13. Here the CDR3 DNA reads TGTGCCAGCAGCACACAGTGGCAGGGGGCCGTTTACGAGCAGTACTTC. The encoded protein is CASSTQWQGAVYEQYF.

The chain uses TRBV7-6 and TRBJ2-1, with 8 positions matching TRBD2. The CDR3 sequence is 16 residues long. Trimming at V came to 3 bases and at J to 5 bases, leaving 9 bases not matched to a gene. CDR1 is SGHVS, CDR2 FNYEAQ, per germline. CDR3 in DNA: TGTGCCAGCAGCTTGACACTGAGGACTAGCAACAATGAGCAGTTCTTC. The encoded protein is CASSLTLRTSNNEQFF.

This clonotype was seen only a few times. The rearrangement links TRBV11-2 to TRBJ2-5, with TRBD2 matching over 8 bases. CDR1 and CDR2 from the germline V gene are SGHAT and FQNNGV. Germline trimming cut 4 bases from V and 5 bases from J; bases unmatched to any gene: 3. The CDR3 is 13 residues long. The CDR3 DNA follows: TGTGCCAGCAGCTCCGGGGGGGGGGAGACCCAGTACTTC. Its protein product is CASSSGGGETQYF.

This clonotype was observed once. The rearrangement uses TRBV28 and TRBJ2-3; D unclear. This CDR3 comprises 13 residues. V lost 5 bases to trimming and J lost 6 bases, with 12 bases between them. The germline gives CDR1 MDHEN, CDR2 SYDVKM. The CDR3 DNA sequence: TGTGCCAGCAGTCGTGAACTAATCGATACGCAGTATTTT. Its protein is CASSRELIDTQYF.

This clonotype was seen at least ten times. The V call is TRBV2, the J call TRBJ2-1; D is tentatively TRBD1 or TRBD2 (5 bases each). The CDR3 consists of 15 residues. CDR1 is SNHLY and CDR2 is FYNNEI in the germline V gene. V was trimmed by 6 bases and J by 8 bases, leaving 20 bases between them. CDR3 region: CASRPRVASWHEQFF. In DNA form, the CDR3 reads TGTGCCAGCAGACCCAGGGTCGCTAGCTGGCATGAGCAGTTCTTC.

The CDR3 region has the DNA TGTGCCAGCAGTTCGACTAGCGGGGTGGGGGATACGCAGTATTTT. Its translation: CASSSTSGVGDTQYF. The chain couples TRBV12-3 or TRBV12-4 to TRBJ2-3; 11 positions match TRBD2. Trimming at V came to 4 bases and at J to 6 bases, leaving 6 bases not matched to a gene. This CDR3 has 15 residues.

This clonotype came up many times. V gene TRBV20-1 combines with J gene TRBJ1-5; 7 nucleotides agree with TRBD1. The CDR3 has 16 residues. V lost 3 bases, J lost 0 bases, and 8 bases stayed unmatched. CDR1 and CDR2 (germline): DFQATT, SNEGSKA (reference sequence). The CDR3 is CSASAQGQISNQPQHF. CDR3 bases: TGCAGTGCTAGCGCCCAGGGACAGATTAGCAATCAGCCCCAGCATTTT.

This clonotype was seen repeatedly, ten times or more. This chain uses TRBV7-9 with TRBJ1-2; no clear D gene. The CDR3 runs 11 residues. V lost 3 bases to trimming and J lost 8 bases, with 7 bases between them. Germline assignment: CDR1 SEHNR and CDR2 FQNEAQ (reference sequence). CDR3: CASSLDDGYTF. For the CDR3, the DNA is TGTGCCAGCAGCTTGGACGACGGCTACACCTTC.

For this clonotype: The germline gene is not matched at one end of the junction; a read error may be the cause. CDR3 residues: CSARAPGGEALF. CDR3 coding DNA: TGCAGTGCTAGAGCCCCCGGGGGGGAGGCTCTCTTT. V usage is TRBV20-1 and J usage is TRBJ1-1, with D possibly matching TRBD1 (5 bases). Germline CDR1 DFQATT, CDR2 SNEGSKA (reference sequence). The CDR3 extends over 12 amino acids.

The sample holds many counts of this clonotype. This chain links TRBV7-9 with TRBJ2-7; 10 nucleotides match TRBD2. V lost 1 base and J lost 4; bases outside the gene matches: 10. The CDR3 extends over 17 amino acids. From germline, CDR1 is SEHNR and CDR2 FQNEAQ (reference sequence). CDR3 loop: CASSLGSYGTSAYEQYF. In nucleotides, the CDR3 is TGTGCCAGCAGCTTAGGGTCCTACGGGACTAGCGCGTACGAGCAGTACTTC.

At least ten counts were recorded for this clonotype. The V and J genes are TRBV10-3 and TRBJ1-2; D is unclear. This CDR3 contains 15 residues. Trimming left V 0 bases short and J 9 bases short, with 17 bases between. Germline CDR1 and CDR2: ENHRY and SYGVKD. The CDR3 sequence is CAISESITRPSRYTF. As DNA, the CDR3 is TGTGCCATCAGTGAGTCCATAACTAGACCCAGCCGCTACACCTTC.

The sample holds many counts of this clonotype. The chain carries TRBV30 and TRBJ2-7; TRBD2 is a possible D gene (6 bases). The CDR3 consists of 14 residues. With 2 bases removed from V and 5 bases from J, the gap between germline ends came to 16 bases. Germline lookup yields CDR1 GTSNPN and CDR2 SVGIG (reference sequence). In DNA, the CDR3 is TGTGCCTGGAGTCACGGTCGGGGGTTCCACGAGCAGTACTTC. Translation: CAWSHGRGFHEQYF.

A remark on this clonotype: This CDR3 fails to terminate in the conserved phenylalanine or tryptophan, so it likely reflects a read error. The chain links TRBV5-1 to TRBJ2-7, with 15 bases aligning to TRBD2. The CDR3 is made up of 17 amino acids. From germline, CDR1 is SGHRS and CDR2 YFSETQ. The CDR3 bases are TGCGCCGGCAGCTCGACGGGACTAGCGGGGGGACGGGTCGAGCAGTACCTC. It is translated as CAGSSTGLAGGRVEQYL.